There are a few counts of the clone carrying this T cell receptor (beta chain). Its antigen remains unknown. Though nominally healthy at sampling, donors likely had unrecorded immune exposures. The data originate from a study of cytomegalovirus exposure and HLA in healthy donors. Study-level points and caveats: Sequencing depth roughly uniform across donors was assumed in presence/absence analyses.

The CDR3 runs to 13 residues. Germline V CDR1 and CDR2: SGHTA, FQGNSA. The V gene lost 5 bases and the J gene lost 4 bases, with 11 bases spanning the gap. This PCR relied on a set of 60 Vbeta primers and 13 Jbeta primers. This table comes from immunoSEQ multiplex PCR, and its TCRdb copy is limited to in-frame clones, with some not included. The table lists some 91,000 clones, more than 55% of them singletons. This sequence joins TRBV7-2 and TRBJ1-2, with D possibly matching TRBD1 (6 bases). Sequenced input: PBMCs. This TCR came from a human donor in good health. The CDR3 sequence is CASSATGPYGYTF. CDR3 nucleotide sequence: TGTGCCAGCAGCGCTACAGGGCCCTATGGCTACACCTTC.